This T cell receptor beta chain was observed in a study of T cell responses to AZD1222 COVID-19 vaccine. A single count supports this clone. The germline V gene has CDR1 MDHEN and CDR2 SYDVKM. There are 16 residues in the CDR3. The V segment lost 7 bases and the J segment 7 bases; nucleotides outside the gene matches: 16. Clones were read by immunoSEQ multiplex PCR, and TCRdb kept only the in-frame ones, dropping some. This table has roughly 100,000 clones, more than 75% appearing once. The starting material was peripheral blood, obtained on day 0 of AZD1222 vaccination. V is TRBV28 and J is TRBJ2-1; 7 nucleotides line up with TRBD2. The receptor's source is an adult in good health. CDR3 loop: CASTSYRGEGRNEQFF. In DNA, the CDR3 is TGTGCCAGCACCTCATATCGGGGGGAGGGGAGAAATGAGCAGTTCTTC.